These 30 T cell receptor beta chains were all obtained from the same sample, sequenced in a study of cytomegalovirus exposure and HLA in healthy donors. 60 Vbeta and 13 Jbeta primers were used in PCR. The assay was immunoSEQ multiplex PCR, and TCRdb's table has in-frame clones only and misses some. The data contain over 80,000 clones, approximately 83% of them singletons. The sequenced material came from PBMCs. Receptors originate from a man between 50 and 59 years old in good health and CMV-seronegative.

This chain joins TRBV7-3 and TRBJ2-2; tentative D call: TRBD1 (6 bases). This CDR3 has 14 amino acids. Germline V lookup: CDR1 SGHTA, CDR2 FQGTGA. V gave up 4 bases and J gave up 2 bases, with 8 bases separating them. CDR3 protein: CASSSQGNTGELFF. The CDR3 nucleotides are TGTGCCAGCAGCTCACAGGGAAACACCGGGGAGCTGTTTTTT.

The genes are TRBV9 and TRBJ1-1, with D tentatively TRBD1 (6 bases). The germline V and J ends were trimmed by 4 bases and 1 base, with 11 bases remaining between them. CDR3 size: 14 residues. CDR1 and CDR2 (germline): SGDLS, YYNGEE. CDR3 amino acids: CASSITTGNTEAFF. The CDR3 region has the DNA TGTGCCAGCAGCATAACGACAGGGAACACTGAAGCTTTCTTT.

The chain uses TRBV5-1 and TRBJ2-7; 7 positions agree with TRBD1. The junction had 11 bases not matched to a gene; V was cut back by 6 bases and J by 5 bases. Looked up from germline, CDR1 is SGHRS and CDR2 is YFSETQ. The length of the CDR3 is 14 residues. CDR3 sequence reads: CASNSGTVGDEQYF. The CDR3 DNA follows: TGCGCCAGCAACTCCGGGACAGTAGGTGACGAGCAGTACTTC.

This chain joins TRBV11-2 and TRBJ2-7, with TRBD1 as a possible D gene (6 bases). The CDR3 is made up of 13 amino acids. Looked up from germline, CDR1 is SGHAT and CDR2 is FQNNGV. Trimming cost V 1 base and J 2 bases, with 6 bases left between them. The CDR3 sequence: CASSLAGAYEQYF. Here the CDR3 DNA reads TGTGCCAGCAGCTTAGCAGGGGCCTACGAGCAGTACTTC.

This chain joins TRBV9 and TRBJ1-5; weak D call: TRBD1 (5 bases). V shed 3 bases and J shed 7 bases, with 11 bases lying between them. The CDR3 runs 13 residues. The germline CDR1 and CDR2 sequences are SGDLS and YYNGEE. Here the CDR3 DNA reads TGTGCCAGCAGCGGGGGGGAGTACCAGCCCCAGCATTTT. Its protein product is CASSGGEYQPQHF.

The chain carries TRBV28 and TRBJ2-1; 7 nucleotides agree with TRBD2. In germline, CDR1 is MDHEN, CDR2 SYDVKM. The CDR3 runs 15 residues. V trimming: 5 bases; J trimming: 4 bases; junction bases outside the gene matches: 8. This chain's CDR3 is CASSVAGPSYNEQFF. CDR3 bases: TGTGCCAGCAGTGTAGCGGGCCCCTCTTACAATGAGCAGTTCTTC.

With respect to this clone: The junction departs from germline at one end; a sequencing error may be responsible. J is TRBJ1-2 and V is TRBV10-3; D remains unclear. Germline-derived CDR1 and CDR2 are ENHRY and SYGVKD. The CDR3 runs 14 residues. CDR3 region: CASSELGRNYGYTF. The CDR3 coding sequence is TGTGCCAGCAGTGAATTAGGCAGGAACTATGGCTACACCTTC.

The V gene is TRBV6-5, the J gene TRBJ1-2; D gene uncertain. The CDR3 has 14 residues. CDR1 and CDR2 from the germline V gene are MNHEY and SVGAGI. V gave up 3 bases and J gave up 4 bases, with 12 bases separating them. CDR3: CASSYGTPSYGYTF. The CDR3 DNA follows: TGTGCCAGCAGTTATGGCACACCATCCTATGGCTACACCTTC.

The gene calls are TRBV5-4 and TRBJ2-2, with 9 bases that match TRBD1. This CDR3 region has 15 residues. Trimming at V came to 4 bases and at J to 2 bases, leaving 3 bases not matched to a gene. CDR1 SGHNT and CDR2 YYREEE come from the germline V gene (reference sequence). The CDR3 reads CASSPDRGNTGELFF. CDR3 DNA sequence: TGTGCCAGCAGCCCGGACAGGGGTAACACCGGGGAGCTGTTTTTT.

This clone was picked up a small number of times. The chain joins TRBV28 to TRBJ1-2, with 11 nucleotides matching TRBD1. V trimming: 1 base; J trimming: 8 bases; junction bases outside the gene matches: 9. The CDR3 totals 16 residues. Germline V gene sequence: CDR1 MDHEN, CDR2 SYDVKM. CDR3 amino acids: CASSLYPGTGGRGYTF. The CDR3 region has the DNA TGTGCCAGCAGTTTATACCCTGGGACAGGGGGAAGGGGCTACACCTTC.

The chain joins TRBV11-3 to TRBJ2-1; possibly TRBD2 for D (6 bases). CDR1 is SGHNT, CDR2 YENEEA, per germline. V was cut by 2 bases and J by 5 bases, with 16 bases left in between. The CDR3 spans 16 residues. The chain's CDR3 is CASSLSYGSRDNEQFF. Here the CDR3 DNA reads TGTGCCAGCAGCTTAAGTTACGGGAGTCGCGACAATGAGCAGTTCTTC.

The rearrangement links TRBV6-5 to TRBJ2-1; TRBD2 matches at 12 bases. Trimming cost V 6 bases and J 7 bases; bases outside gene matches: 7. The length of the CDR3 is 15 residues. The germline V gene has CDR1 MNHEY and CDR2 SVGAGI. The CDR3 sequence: CASRLGLAGRNEQFF. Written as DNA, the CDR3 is TGTGCCAGCAGACTGGGACTAGCGGGCCGGAATGAGCAGTTCTTC.

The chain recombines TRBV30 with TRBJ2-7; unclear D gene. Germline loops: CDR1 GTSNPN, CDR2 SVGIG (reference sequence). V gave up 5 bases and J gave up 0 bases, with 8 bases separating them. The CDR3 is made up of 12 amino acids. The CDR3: CAWELNSYEQYF. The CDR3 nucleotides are TGTGCCTGGGAACTGAACTCCTACGAGCAGTACTTC.

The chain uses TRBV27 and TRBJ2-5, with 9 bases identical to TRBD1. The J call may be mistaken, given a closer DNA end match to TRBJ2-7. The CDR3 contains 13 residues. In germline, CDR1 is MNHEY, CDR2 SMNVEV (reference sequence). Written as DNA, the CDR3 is TGTGCCAGCAGTTACGGACAGGGGAACGAGCAGTACTTC. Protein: CASSYGQGNEQYF.

This chain's CDR3 is CASSPRGFEKLFF. Here the CDR3 DNA reads TGTGCCAGCAGCCCCCGGGGTTTTGAAAAACTGTTTTTT. The chain joins TRBV28 to TRBJ1-4; D is undetermined. V was pared by 6 bases and J by 7 bases, with 12 bases between. The CDR3 covers 13 residues. Germline lookup yields CDR1 MDHEN and CDR2 SYDVKM.

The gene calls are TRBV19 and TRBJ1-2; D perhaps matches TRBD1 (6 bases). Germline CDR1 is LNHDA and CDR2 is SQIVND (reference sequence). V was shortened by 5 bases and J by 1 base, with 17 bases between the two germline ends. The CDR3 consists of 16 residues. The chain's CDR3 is CASSLYGDIFNYGYTF. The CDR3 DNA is TGTGCCAGTAGTCTATACGGGGACATTTTTAACTATGGCTACACCTTC.

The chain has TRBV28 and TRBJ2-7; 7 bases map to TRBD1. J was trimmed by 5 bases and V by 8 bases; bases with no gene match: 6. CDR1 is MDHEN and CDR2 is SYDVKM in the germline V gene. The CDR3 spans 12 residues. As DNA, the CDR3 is TGTGCCAGCGGACAGGTGTTCAACGAGCAGTACTTC. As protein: CASGQVFNEQYF. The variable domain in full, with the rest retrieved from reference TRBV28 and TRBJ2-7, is DVKVTQSSRYLVKRTGEKVFLECVQDMDHENMFWYRQDPGLGLRLIYFSYDVKMKEKGDIPEGYSVSREKKERFSLILESASTNQTSMYLCASGQVFNEQYFGPGTRLTVT.

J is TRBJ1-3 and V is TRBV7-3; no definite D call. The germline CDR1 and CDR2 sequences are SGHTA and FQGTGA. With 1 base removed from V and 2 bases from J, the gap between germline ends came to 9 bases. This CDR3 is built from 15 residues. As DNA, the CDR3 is TGTGCCAGCAGCTTAAACAACATCCCTGGAAACACCATATATTTT. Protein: CASSLNNIPGNTIYF.

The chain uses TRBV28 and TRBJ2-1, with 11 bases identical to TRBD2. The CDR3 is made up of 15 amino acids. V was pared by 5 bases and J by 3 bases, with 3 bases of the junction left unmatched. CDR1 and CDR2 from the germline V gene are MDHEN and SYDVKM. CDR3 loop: CASSGTSGHYNEQFF. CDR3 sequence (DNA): TGTGCCAGCAGTGGGACTAGCGGACACTACAATGAGCAGTTCTTC.

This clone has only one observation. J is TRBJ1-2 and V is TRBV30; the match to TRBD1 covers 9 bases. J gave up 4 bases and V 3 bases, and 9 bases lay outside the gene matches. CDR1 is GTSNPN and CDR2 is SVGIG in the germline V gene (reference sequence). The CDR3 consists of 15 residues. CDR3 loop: CAWRGGQGKIYGYTF. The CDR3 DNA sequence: TGTGCCTGGAGGGGGGGACAGGGAAAAATCTATGGCTACACCTTC.

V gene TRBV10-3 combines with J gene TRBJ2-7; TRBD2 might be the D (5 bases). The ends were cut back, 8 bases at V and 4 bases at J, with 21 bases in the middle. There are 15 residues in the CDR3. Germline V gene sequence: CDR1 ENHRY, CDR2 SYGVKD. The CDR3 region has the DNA TGTGCCATCTCCCCGTTGTTTGGGCGAGGGTACGAGCAGTACTTC. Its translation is CAISPLFGRGYEQYF.

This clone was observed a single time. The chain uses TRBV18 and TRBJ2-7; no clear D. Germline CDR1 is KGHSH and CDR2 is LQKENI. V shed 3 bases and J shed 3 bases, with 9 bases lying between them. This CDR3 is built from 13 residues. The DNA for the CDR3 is TGTGCCAGCTCACCTACTCAAAACTACGAGCAGTACTTC. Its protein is CASSPTQNYEQYF.

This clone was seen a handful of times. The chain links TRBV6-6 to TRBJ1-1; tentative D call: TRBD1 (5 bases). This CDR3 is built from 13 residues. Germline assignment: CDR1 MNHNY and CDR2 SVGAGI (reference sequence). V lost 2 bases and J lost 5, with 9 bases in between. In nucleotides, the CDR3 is TGTGCCAGCAGTTACGGGGGAGGGACTGAAGCTTTCTTT. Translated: CASSYGGGTEAFF.

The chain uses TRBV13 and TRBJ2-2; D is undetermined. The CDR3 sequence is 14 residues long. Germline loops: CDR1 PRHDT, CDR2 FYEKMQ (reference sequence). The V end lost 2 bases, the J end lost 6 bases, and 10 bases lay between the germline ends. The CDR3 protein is CASSLNLRAGELFF. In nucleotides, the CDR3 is TGTGCCAGCAGCTTAAATCTCCGGGCCGGGGAGCTGTTTTTT.

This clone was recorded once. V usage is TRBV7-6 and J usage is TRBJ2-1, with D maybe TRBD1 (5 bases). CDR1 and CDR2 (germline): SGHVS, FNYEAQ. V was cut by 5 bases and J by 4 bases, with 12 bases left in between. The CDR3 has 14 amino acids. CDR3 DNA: TGTGCCAGCAGCCAAAACGCAGGGTACAATGAGCAGTTCTTC. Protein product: CASSQNAGYNEQFF.

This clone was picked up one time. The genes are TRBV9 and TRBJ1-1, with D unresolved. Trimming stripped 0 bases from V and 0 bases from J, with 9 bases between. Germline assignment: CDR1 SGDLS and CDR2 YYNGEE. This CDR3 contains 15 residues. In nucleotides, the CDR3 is TGTGCCAGCAGCGTAGCTCCAACAATGAACACTGAAGCTTTCTTT. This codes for CASSVAPTMNTEAFF.

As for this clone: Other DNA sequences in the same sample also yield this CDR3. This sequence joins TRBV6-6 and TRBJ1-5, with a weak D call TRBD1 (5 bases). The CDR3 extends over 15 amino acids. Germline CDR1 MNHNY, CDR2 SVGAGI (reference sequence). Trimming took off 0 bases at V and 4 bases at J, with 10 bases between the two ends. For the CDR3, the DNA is TGTGCCAGCAGTTACTCAACGGGGGAGAATCAGCCCCAGCATTTT. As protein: CASSYSTGENQPQHF.

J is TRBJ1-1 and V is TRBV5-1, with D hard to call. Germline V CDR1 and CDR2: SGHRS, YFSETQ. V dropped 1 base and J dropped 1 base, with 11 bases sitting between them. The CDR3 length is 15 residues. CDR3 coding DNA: TGCGCCAGCAGCTTGAACGGACGGGGGAACACTGAAGCTTTCTTT. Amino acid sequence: CASSLNGRGNTEAFF.

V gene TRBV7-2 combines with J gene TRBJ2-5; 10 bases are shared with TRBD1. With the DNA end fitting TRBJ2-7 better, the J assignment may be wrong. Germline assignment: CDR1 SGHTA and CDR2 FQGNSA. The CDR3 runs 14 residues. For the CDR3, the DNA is TGTGCCAGCAGCCGGTCGGGGACAGGGGCCGAGCAGTACTTC. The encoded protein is CASSRSGTGAEQYF.

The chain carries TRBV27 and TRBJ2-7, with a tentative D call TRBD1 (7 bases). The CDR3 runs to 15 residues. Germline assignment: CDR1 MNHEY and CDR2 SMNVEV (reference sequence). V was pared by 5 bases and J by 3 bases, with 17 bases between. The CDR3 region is CASSTRQGGVYEQYF. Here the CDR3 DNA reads TGTGCCAGCAGTACGAGACAGGGCGGGGTCTACGAGCAGTACTTC.